This T cell receptor (beta chain) was profiled in a study of T cells in Graves' hyperthyroidism and ophthalmopathy. Across the study: The authors collected peripheral blood at initial diagnosis, before any treatment.

This clonotype was counted only a few times. Amplified TCR beta CDR3 regions derived from RNA transcripts. First-round RT-PCR targeting the TCR CDR3 was performed with the HTBI primer set. Each CDR3 protein gets one entry after TCRdb re-called the multiplex PCR reads with MiXCR. Of approximately 640,000 distinct CDR3 sequences listed, 15% to 20% were seen once; the top ten hold 3% to 4%. The receptor was isolated from a woman in her twenties or thirties with Graves' hyperthyroidism. Sequencing was carried out using blood.

CDR3 region: CATQGLAPRGQPQHF. CDR3 bases: TGTGCCACCCAGGGTTTGGCTCCCCGGGGCCAGCCCCAGCATTTT. The V call is TRBV28, the J call TRBJ1-5; possible D gene TRBD1, 5 bases. Trimming pared 10 bases from V and 7 bases from J, leaving 23 bases between. The CDR3 has 15 residues. CDR1 and CDR2 from the germline V gene are MDHEN and SYDVKM.